This T cell receptor beta chain originates from a study of blood T cell repertoires in COVID-19. The CDR3 covers 15 residues. The V gene's germline CDR1 is PRHDT and CDR2 FYEKMQ (reference sequence). V was clipped by 4 bases and J by 0 bases, with 7 bases between them. The protocol was immunoSEQ multiplex PCR, while the TCRdb copy is restricted to in-frame clones and leaves out a portion. Here the sample spans over 200,000 clones, around 86% being singletons. The receptor was derived from a man between 50 and 59 years old with COVID-19, enrolled during active disease. V is TRBV13 and J is TRBJ2-6, with a tentative D call TRBD2 (6 bases). The sequencing sample was made of peripheral blood. The CDR3 loop is CASSSGVSGANVLTF. The CDR3 DNA sequence: TGTGCCAGCAGCTCGGGGGTCTCTGGGGCCAACGTCCTGACTTTC.